This T cell receptor (beta chain) was identified during a study of cytomegalovirus exposure and HLA in healthy donors. Study-level points and caveats: Earlier analysis yielded a pattern in which most TCR beta V segments were productive about 87% or about 30% of the time. Later analysis found that TCR beta chains associated with HLA were more clonally expanded than other, equally common chains.

The donors comprised healthy bone marrow donors. In regard to this clone: Its antigen is as yet unknown.

Germline trimming cut 3 bases from V and 3 bases from J; bases unmatched to any gene: 6. Germline V gene lookup returns CDR1 KGHSH and CDR2 LQKENI. The CDR3 sequence is 16 residues long. Use of 60 Vbeta and 13 Jbeta primers characterized the PCR. Here immunoSEQ multiplex PCR was the method, and the copy in TCRdb shows in-frame clones only, minus some. In the table there are approximately 150,000 clones, approximately 72% of which are singletons. The TCR sequence derives from a female donor in good health and CMV-seronegative. The chain employs TRBV18 and TRBJ2-1; 9 bases fit TRBD2. The sequenced material came from PBMCs. CDR3 in amino acids: CASSPGLAQIYNEQFF. In DNA form, the CDR3 reads TGTGCCAGCTCACCCGGACTAGCGCAGATCTACAATGAGCAGTTCTTC.